This T cell receptor (beta chain) was retrieved from a study of blood T cell repertoires in COVID-19. TCRdb's copy holds only in-frame clones and misses some; the assay was immunoSEQ multiplex PCR. The data contain 300,000 to 450,000 clones, around nine tenths of them singletons. V gave up 8 bases and J gave up 14 bases; unmatched junction bases: 11. CDR1 is SGHAT and CDR2 is FQNNGV in the germline V gene. The CDR3 is made up of 11 amino acids. V is TRBV11-2 and J is TRBJ2-5; 7 bases fit TRBD2. The source material was PBMCs or T cells enriched from blood (not recorded which). This clonotype originated in a young woman who had been exposed to COVID-19. CDR3 in amino acids: CASRERGLHYF. CDR3 sequence (DNA): TGTGCCAGCCGAGAACGGGGACTACACTACTTC.